The 10 T cell receptor beta chains reported below all come from one sample, sequenced in a study of blood T cell repertoires in COVID-19. TCRdb keeps only in-frame clones here, not all; method: immunoSEQ multiplex PCR. The sample has about 360,000 clones, around nine tenths seen once. The sequencing input was peripheral blood. The source is a woman in her sixties or seventies with COVID-19, enrolled during active disease.

V gene TRBV5-1 combines with J gene TRBJ1-1; TRBD1 matches at 8 bases. CDR3 length: 14 amino acids. Per germline, CDR1 SGHRS and CDR2 YFSETQ. J lost 7 bases, V lost 5 bases, and 10 bases had no gene match. The CDR3 loop reads CASSPGGPQGEAFF. The CDR3 DNA follows: TGCGCCAGCAGTCCAGGGGGCCCCCAGGGTGAAGCTTTCTTT.

V gene TRBV6-5 combines with J gene TRBJ2-3; a possible D gene is TRBD2 (5 bases). The V and J ends lost 8 bases and 0 bases respectively, with 15 bases between them. There are 15 residues in the CDR3. Germline-derived CDR1 and CDR2 are MNHEY and SVGAGI. The CDR3 sequence: CASGGRSGSTDTQYF. As DNA, the CDR3 is TGTGCCAGCGGAGGTCGGAGCGGTAGCACAGATACGCAGTATTTT.

This chain uses TRBV27 with TRBJ1-2; 10 bases are shared with TRBD1. V shed 1 base, J shed 5 bases, and the junction held 4 bases outside the gene matches. The CDR3 has 15 amino acids. The germline V gene has CDR1 MNHEY and CDR2 SMNVEV (reference sequence). The CDR3 reads CASSLWTGGRYGYTF. The CDR3 coding sequence is TGTGCCAGCAGTTTATGGACAGGGGGGCGGTATGGCTACACCTTC.

This rearrangement joins TRBV7-2 to TRBJ2-4, with 12 bases fitting TRBD2. The CDR3 runs 19 residues. V was clipped by 4 bases and J by 3 bases; unmatched bases: 13. CDR1 is SGHTA, CDR2 FQGNSA, per germline. CDR3 bases: TGTGCCAGCAGCTCCTATCTAGCGGGGGGGCCTCTTGGCAAAAACATTCAGTACTTC. Protein product: CASSSYLAGGPLGKNIQYF.

This clone was detected once. This rearrangement joins TRBV11-1 to TRBJ2-4, with D tentatively TRBD2 (5 bases). Germline V gene data show CDR1 as SGHAT and CDR2 as FQDESV (reference sequence). V was trimmed by 5 bases and J by 8 bases, leaving 19 bases between them. The length of the CDR3 is 15 residues. CDR3 DNA sequence: TGTGCCAGCAGCCCCCAACACGGGGTAGGGTACATTCAGTACTTC. Its translation is CASSPQHGVGYIQYF.

A single count supports this clone. The rearrangement uses TRBV4-2 and TRBJ1-2; TRBD1 might be the D (5 bases). V lost 1 base, J lost 1 base, and 7 bases lay in between. CDR3 length equals 14 residues. CDR1 is LGHNA, CDR2 YNFKEQ, per germline. The CDR3 region is CASSQGTYNYGYTF. The CDR3 region has the DNA TGTGCCAGCAGCCAAGGGACATATAACTATGGCTACACCTTC.

The V and J genes are TRBV5-4 and TRBJ2-7; 7 nucleotides match TRBD2. Germline assignment: CDR1 SGHNT and CDR2 YYREEE (reference sequence). Unmatched junction bases numbered 7, after V lost 5 bases and J lost 5 bases. This CDR3 is 13 amino acids long. The CDR3 DNA is TGTGCCAGCAGAGCGGGGCCAGGGAACGAGCAGTACTTC. Encoded protein: CASRAGPGNEQYF.

This sequence joins TRBV5-4 and TRBJ2-5, with 7 bases aligning to TRBD2. The CDR3 covers 15 residues. Trimming removed 5 bases from V and 3 bases from J; junction bases left unmatched: 10. The germline V gene has CDR1 SGHNT and CDR2 YYREEE (reference sequence). CDR3 region: CASRQAGRVKETQYF. For the CDR3, the DNA is TGTGCCAGCAGACAGGCGGGGAGGGTGAAAGAGACCCAGTACTTC.

This chain connects TRBV24-1 to TRBJ2-5, with 12 bases fitting TRBD2. This CDR3 has 15 residues. The V and J ends lost 9 bases and 1 base, in that order; junction bases with no gene match: 5. CDR1 and CDR2 (germline): KGHDR, SFDVKD. CDR3 DNA: TGTGCCACCGTGGGACTAGCGGGTATCCAAGAGACCCAGTACTTC. It encodes CATVGLAGIQETQYF.

The chain employs TRBV7-9 and TRBJ1-3; D not certain. Trimming took 2 bases from V and 4 from J, leaving 12 bases between them. From germline, CDR1 is SEHNR and CDR2 FQNEAQ (reference sequence). The CDR3 has 15 residues. The CDR3 DNA is TGTGCCAGCAGCTTATTTCTTGCGGGGGGAAACACCATATATTTT. Protein sequence: CASSLFLAGGNTIYF. Using reference TRBV7-9 and TRBJ1-3 for the parts outside the CDR3, the full variable domain is DTGVSQNPRHKITKRGQNVTFRCDPISEHNRLYWYRQTLGQGPEFLTYFQNEAQLEKSRLLSDRFSAERPKGSFSTLEIQRTEQGDSAMYLCASSLFLAGGNTIYFGEGSWLTVV.